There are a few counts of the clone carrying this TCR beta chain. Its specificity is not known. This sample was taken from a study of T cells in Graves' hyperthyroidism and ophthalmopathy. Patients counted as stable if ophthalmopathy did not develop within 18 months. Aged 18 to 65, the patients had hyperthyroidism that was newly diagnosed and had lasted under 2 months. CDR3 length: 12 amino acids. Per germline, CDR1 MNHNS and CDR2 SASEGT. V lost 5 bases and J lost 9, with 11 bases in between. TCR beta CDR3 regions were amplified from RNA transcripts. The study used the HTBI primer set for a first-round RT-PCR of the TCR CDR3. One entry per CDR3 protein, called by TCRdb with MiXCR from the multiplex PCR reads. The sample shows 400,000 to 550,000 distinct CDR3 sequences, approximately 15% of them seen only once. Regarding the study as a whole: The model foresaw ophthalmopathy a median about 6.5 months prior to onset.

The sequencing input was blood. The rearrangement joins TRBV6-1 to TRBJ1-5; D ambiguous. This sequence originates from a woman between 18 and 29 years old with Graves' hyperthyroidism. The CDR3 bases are TGTGCCAGCAGTTCCCCACAAGGGCCCCAGCATTTT. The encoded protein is CASSSPQGPQHF.